The 7 T cell receptor beta chains reported below all come from one sample, sequenced in a study of T cells after yellow fever vaccination. TCRdb reprocessed the 5' RACE reads with MiXCR, giving one entry per CDR3 protein. Seen here are 110,000 or so distinct CDR3 sequences, more than 5.5% observed once, and the top ten hold 2.7%. The material was CD4+ T cells sorted from PBMCs, obtained about 49 days after the first yellow fever vaccination. Source of these receptors: a young man who received the YFV17D yellow fever vaccine.

This clonotype was found many times. This chain connects TRBV12-3 or TRBV12-4 to TRBJ1-1, with 7 bases fitting TRBD1. CDR3 length: 14 amino acids. Trimming took 2 bases from V and 1 from J; bases not matched to a gene: 1. For the CDR3, the DNA is TGTGCCAGCAGTTTACGGGACAGGAACACTGAAGCTTTCTTT. Its protein is CASSLRDRNTEAFF.

In its sample, this clonotype was seen many times. This chain joins TRBV7-3 and TRBJ2-3; TRBD2 aligns across 9 bases. Per germline, CDR1 SGHTA and CDR2 FQGTGA. The CDR3 is 18 residues long. V shed 4 bases, J shed 6 bases, and the junction held 17 bases outside the gene matches. In DNA form, the CDR3 reads TGTGCCAGCAGCTCCTTCGCGGTAGCGGGGGATAAGCCTGATACGCAGTATTTT. Protein product: CASSSFAVAGDKPDTQYF.

This clonotype was observed at least ten times. The rearrangement joins TRBV3-1 to TRBJ1-2; D is uncertain. Germline V gene lookup returns CDR1 LGHDT and CDR2 YNNKEL (reference sequence). The CDR3 is made up of 15 amino acids. V was shortened by 4 bases and J by 4 bases, with 16 bases between the two germline ends. CDR3 sequence reads: CASSRSLGLPYGYTF. CDR3 coding DNA: TGTGCCAGCAGCCGAAGTTTGGGGTTACCCTATGGCTACACCTTC.

This clonotype was observed at least ten times. The gene calls are TRBV7-2 and TRBJ2-7; D possibly corresponds to TRBD1 (6 bases). CDR1 is SGHTA, CDR2 FQGNSA, per germline. The CDR3 has 13 amino acids. V was clipped by 5 bases and J by 7 bases, with 15 bases between them. The CDR3 DNA reads TGTGCCAGCAGCCCCAACAGGGTGCAAGAGCAGTACTTC. This translates into CASSPNRVQEQYF.

This clonotype was counted at least ten times. The rearrangement joins TRBV5-1 to TRBJ1-1; D possibly corresponds to TRBD1 (6 bases). The germline V gene has CDR1 SGHRS and CDR2 YFSETQ. Trimming cost V 7 bases and J 1 base, with 14 bases left between them. This CDR3 region has 14 residues. The CDR3: CASDPGVPNTEAFF. The CDR3 DNA is TGCGCCAGCGACCCAGGGGTCCCGAACACTGAAGCTTTCTTT.

This clonotype was found many times. The gene calls are TRBV4-1 and TRBJ2-1; 9 nucleotides align to TRBD1. This CDR3 is built from 17 residues. V lost 1 base, J lost 10 bases, and 14 bases stayed unmatched. Per germline, CDR1 MGHRA and CDR2 YSYEKL. Written as DNA, the CDR3 is TGCGCCAGCAGCCAAGGTGCGGTTTATCGGACAGGGGCGGAGCAGTTCTTC. Residues: CASSQGAVYRTGAEQFF.

This clonotype was seen at least ten times. The chain has TRBV20-1 and TRBJ1-5; D is unclear. V lost 3 bases and J 0 bases, leaving 9 bases between the germline ends. CDR3 size: 14 residues. The germline V gene encodes CDR1 DFQATT and CDR2 SNEGSKA (reference sequence). The CDR3 loop is CSARLSDSNQPQHF. CDR3 nucleotides: TGCAGTGCTAGGTTGAGTGATAGCAATCAGCCCCAGCATTTT.